This record covers a single TCR beta chain. Its cognate antigen is unknown. The CDR3 sequence is 16 residues long. V shed 5 bases, J shed 4 bases, and the junction held 7 bases outside the gene matches. Germline V CDR1 and CDR2: SGHRS, YFSETQ. TCRdb independently ran MiXCR on the RT-PCR reads; one entry per CDR3 protein. This table holds hundreds of thousands of distinct CDR3 sequences, approximately 15% found once. The data were obtained in a study of response to subunit inactivated influenza vaccine. Regarding the study as a whole: Authors suggested seasonal influenza vaccinations each recruit few new T cells.

The sequence came from a man aged 45-65 years who received an inactivated influenza vaccine. The source material was PBMCs from blood, sampled around two weeks before vaccination. The chain joins TRBV5-1 to TRBJ2-2; TRBD1 matches at 11 bases. The CDR3: CASRDPGQGATGELFF. The DNA for the CDR3 is TGCGCCAGCAGGGACCCTGGACAGGGGGCCACCGGGGAGCTGTTTTTT.